Shown below are 8 T cell receptor beta chains from a single sample sequenced in a study of PD-L1 blockade in urothelial cancer. Repertoires were generated with immunoSEQ multiplex PCR, while TCRdb's copy carries only in-frame clones and drops some. The sample records tens of thousands of clones, 75% to 90% being singletons. The starting material was PBMCs, obtained around atezolizumab (anti-PD-L1) treatment. These receptors originate from a man aged 55 to 70 with urothelial cancer.

The chain joins TRBV10-1 to TRBJ2-7, with D maybe TRBD1 (8 bases). Germline V gives CDR1 WNHNN, CDR2 SYGVQD (reference sequence). V was cut by 4 bases and J by 2 bases, with 18 bases left in between. This CDR3 contains 16 residues. The CDR3 spells CASSGQGLAETYEQYF. The CDR3 region has the DNA TGCGCCAGCAGTGGACAGGGGCTAGCGGAAACCTACGAGCAGTACTTC.

The chain combines TRBV7-6 with TRBJ2-2, with 7 bases aligning to TRBD1. The germline V gene encodes CDR1 SGHVS and CDR2 FNYEAQ. CDR3 size: 14 residues. J gave up 7 bases and V 6 bases, and 8 bases lay outside the gene matches. CDR3 sequence: CASRYRGGIGELFF. The CDR3 DNA follows: TGTGCCAGCAGGTACAGGGGTGGCATCGGGGAGCTGTTTTTT.

The V call is TRBV18, the J call TRBJ1-5; D gene ambiguous. Trimming removed 4 bases at V and 2 bases at J, with 9 bases between. From germline, CDR1 is KGHSH and CDR2 LQKENI. The CDR3 covers 14 residues. CDR3 loop: CASSLDMRNQPQHF. The CDR3, as DNA: TGTGCCAGCTCACTAGACATGCGCAATCAGCCCCAGCATTTT.

The rearrangement joins TRBV19 to TRBJ2-2, with 7 bases that match TRBD2. V shed 8 bases and J 4 bases; nucleotides not matched to a gene: 13. The CDR3 is 16 residues long. Germline V gene lookup returns CDR1 LNHDA and CDR2 SQIVND (reference sequence). The CDR3 loop is CASHWGGVIGTGELFF. The CDR3 DNA sequence: TGTGCCAGTCACTGGGGGGGGGTGATAGGCACCGGGGAGCTGTTTTTT.

The chain recombines TRBV29-1 with TRBJ2-7; D is perhaps TRBD1 (6 bases). The CDR3 sequence is 13 residues long. Germline V CDR1 and CDR2: SQVTM, ANQGSEA. The ends were cut back, 6 bases at V and 3 bases at J, with 15 bases in the middle. CDR3 nucleotide sequence: TGCAGCGTCCTGGGACACCAGGGCTACGAGCAGTACTTC. Its translation: CSVLGHQGYEQYF.

The chain is built from TRBV7-9 and TRBJ2-4, with TRBD1 identical over 10 bases. Trimming removed 5 bases from V and 0 bases from J; junction bases left unmatched: 10. The germline V gene encodes CDR1 SEHNR and CDR2 FQNEAQ (reference sequence). This CDR3 has 18 residues. The CDR3 region is CASSPNPRDRGAKNIQYF. CDR3 in DNA: TGTGCCAGCAGCCCCAACCCGCGGGACAGGGGAGCCAAAAACATTCAGTACTTC. Full variable domain (outside the CDR3, taken from reference TRBV7-9 and TRBJ2-4): DTGVSQNPRHKITKRGQNVTFRCDPISEHNRLYWYRQTLGQGPEFLTYFQNEAQLEKSRLLSDRFSAERPKGSFSTLEIQRTEQGDSAMYLCASSPNPRDRGAKNIQYFGAGTRLSVL.

V gene TRBV5-1 combines with J gene TRBJ1-4, with a tentative D call TRBD1 (5 bases). Germline assignment: CDR1 SGHRS and CDR2 YFSETQ. The V gene lost 4 bases and the J gene lost 3 bases, with 10 bases spanning the gap. The CDR3 consists of 14 residues. CDR3 in DNA: TGCGCCAGCAGCACAGGTCACTCTAATGAAAAACTGTTTTTT. The encoded protein is CASSTGHSNEKLFF.

This chain uses TRBV6-5 with TRBJ1-3; 10 bases fit TRBD1. After removal of 6 bases from V and 2 bases from J, the junction contained 1 base not matched to a gene. The CDR3 is 14 residues long. Germline CDR1 MNHEY, CDR2 SVGAGI. The CDR3 DNA sequence: TGTGCCAGCAGGGGGACAGGGGCTGGAAACACCATATATTTT. Amino acid sequence: CASRGTGAGNTIYF.